The 11 T cell receptor beta chains below all came from one sample that was sequenced in a study of blood T cell repertoires in COVID-19. Using immunoSEQ multiplex PCR, the repertoire was profiled, and TCRdb retains in-frame clones only, with some absent. The repertoire includes 200,000 to 300,000 clones, roughly 86% of them detected once, and about 2.7% sits in the top ten. Sequenced material: PBMCs or T cells enriched from blood (not recorded which). The receptor set was obtained from a woman under 30 who had recovered from COVID-19.

J is TRBJ2-2 and V is TRBV30, with unresolved D. V lost 1 base and J lost 5, with 11 bases in between. CDR3 length: 14 residues. From germline, CDR1 is GTSNPN and CDR2 SVGIG (reference sequence). DNA for the CDR3: TGTGCCTGGAGTGACCTTCTAAAAACCGGGGAGCTGTTTTTT. It translates to CAWSDLLKTGELFF.

V gene TRBV18 combines with J gene TRBJ1-2; 8 bases fit TRBD1. Germline CDR1 KGHSH, CDR2 LQKENI. This CDR3 comprises 16 residues. With 5 bases clipped from V and 4 bases from J, the junction kept 12 bases outside the gene matches. The CDR3 loop is CASSTLDRAVAYGYTF. CDR3 sequence (DNA): TGTGCCAGCTCAACATTGGACAGGGCGGTCGCCTATGGCTACACCTTC.

This CDR3 reads CASSLQATGGNQPQHF. In nucleotides, the CDR3 is TGTGCCAGCAGCTTGCAGGCGACAGGGGGCAATCAGCCCCAGCATTTT. This sequence joins TRBV5-6 and TRBJ1-5, with 8 bases fitting TRBD1. Germline lookup yields CDR1 SGHDT and CDR2 YYEEEE. The CDR3 spans 16 residues. The ends lost 1 base at V and 2 bases at J; junction bases unmatched: 5.

The V gene is TRBV7-8, the J gene TRBJ2-2; TRBD1 agrees at 7 bases. The length of the CDR3 is 15 residues. V shed 5 bases and J 3 bases; nucleotides not matched to a gene: 6. Germline assignment: CDR1 SGHVS and CDR2 FQNEAQ. CDR3 residues: CASSLSTGDTGELFF. Written as DNA, the CDR3 is TGTGCCAGCAGCCTGTCCACAGGGGACACCGGGGAGCTGTTTTTT.

J is TRBJ2-1 and V is TRBV19, with D tentatively TRBD1 (6 bases). The germline V gene encodes CDR1 LNHDA and CDR2 SQIVND (reference sequence). The CDR3 is made up of 15 amino acids. The V gene lost 6 bases and the J gene lost 4 bases, with 16 bases spanning the gap. CDR3 amino acids: CASSANGQTYNEQFF. Here the CDR3 DNA reads TGTGCCAGTAGCGCGAACGGACAGACATACAATGAGCAGTTCTTC.

The chain is built from TRBV30 and TRBJ2-1, with a possible D match to TRBD2 (6 bases). The V and J ends lost 2 bases and 8 bases respectively, with 19 bases between them. CDR3 length equals 15 residues. CDR1 is GTSNPN and CDR2 is SVGIG in the germline V gene (reference sequence). The chain's CDR3 is CAWSTGEEVGDEQFF. DNA for the CDR3: TGTGCCTGGAGTACGGGAGAGGAGGTTGGCGATGAGCAGTTCTTC. The variable domain in full, completed from reference TRBV30 and TRBJ2-1, reads SQTIHQWPATLVQPVGSPLSLECTVEGTSNPNLYWYRQAAGRGLQLLFYSVGIGQISSEVPQNLSASRPQDRQFILSSKKLLLSDSGFYLCAWSTGEEVGDEQFFGPGTRLTVL.

V usage is TRBV19 and J usage is TRBJ1-5; no definite D call. The CDR3 runs 15 residues. Germline values: CDR1 LNHDA, CDR2 SQIVND (reference sequence). Trimming shortened V by 7 bases and J by 4 bases, and 17 bases separated the two germline ends. This chain's CDR3 is CASTIPNGRNQPQHF. As DNA, the CDR3 is TGTGCCAGTACCATCCCCAACGGGAGGAATCAGCCCCAGCATTTT.

This clone came up a few times. The chain couples TRBV28 to TRBJ1-3; TRBD1 might be the D (6 bases). The germline V and J ends were trimmed by 4 bases and 0 bases, with 13 bases remaining between them. Germline CDR1 is MDHEN and CDR2 is SYDVKM. This CDR3 has 16 residues. The CDR3, as DNA: TGTGCCAGCAGTTCTCCGGGACATTACTCTGGAAACACCATATATTTT. Encoded protein: CASSSPGHYSGNTIYF.

This rearrangement joins TRBV28 to TRBJ2-3, with 7 bases aligning to TRBD2. The CDR3 sequence is 15 residues long. Germline trimming cut 6 bases from V and 2 bases from J; bases unmatched to any gene: 8. CDR1 and CDR2 (germline): MDHEN, SYDVKM. The CDR3 bases are TGTGCCAGCAGCCCGTCTAGCGGTTTCACAGATACGCAGTATTTT. This translates into CASSPSSGFTDTQYF.

This chain joins TRBV19 and TRBJ2-7, with D unresolved. This CDR3 is 14 amino acids long. Per the germline V gene, CDR1 is LNHDA and CDR2 is SQIVND (reference sequence). Trimming pared 0 bases from V and 3 bases from J, leaving 9 bases between. The CDR3 coding sequence is TGTGCCAGTAGTATAGATTCTTACAGCTACGAGCAGTACTTC. Translated, it gives CASSIDSYSYEQYF.

The chain employs TRBV4-1 and TRBJ1-1; TRBD1 matches 10 bases. J lost 1 base, V lost 4 bases, and 6 bases had no gene match. Germline CDR1 is MGHRA and CDR2 is YSYEKL. This CDR3 has 16 amino acids. The CDR3 is CASSLRTGGGNTEAFF. The CDR3 DNA is TGCGCCAGCAGCCTCAGGACAGGGGGGGGGAACACTGAAGCTTTCTTT.